Below, 10 T cell receptor beta chains from the same sample are listed, as sequenced in a study of blood T cells in healthy people across ages. Primed by a sample-barcoded 5' primer and a J-beta primer mix, a second PCR proceeded for about 6 to 11 cycles. TCRdb analysed the 5' RACE reads with MiXCR anew, one entry per CDR3 protein. Of fewer than 950,000 distinct CDR3 sequences detected, 35% to 40% appear once; the ten largest clones hold around 13%. The sample taken for sequencing was blood. Receptors were obtained from a man aged 18 to 35 in good health.

In this sample, this clonotype turned up a few times. The chain combines TRBV6-2 or TRBV6-3 with TRBJ2-1; D uncertain. Germline V gene data show CDR1 as MNHEY and CDR2 as SVGEGT. This CDR3 has 14 residues. V shed 4 bases and J shed 4 bases, with 11 bases lying between them. In DNA form, the CDR3 reads TGTGCCAGCAGTTTTCTCCCCGGGTACAATGAGCAGTTCTTC. Amino acids: CASSFLPGYNEQFF.

The gene calls are TRBV7-2 and TRBJ2-3, with D possibly being TRBD1 (6 bases). The CDR3 loop spans 14 amino acids. Germline CDR1 and CDR2: SGHTA and FQGNSA. Trimming took 2 bases from V and 4 from J, leaving 10 bases between them. The CDR3 DNA reads TGTGCCAGCAGCTTACAGGGGAACGCAGATACGCAGTATTTT. Amino acids: CASSLQGNADTQYF. Full variable domain (missing parts from reference TRBV7-2 and TRBJ2-3): GAGVSQSPSNKVTEKGKDVELRCDPISGHTALYWYRQSLGQGLEFLIYFQGNSAPDKSGLPSDRFSAERTGGSVSTLTIQRTQQEDSAVYLCASSLQGNADTQYFGPGTRLTVL.

CDR3 DNA: TGTGCCAGCATCTTGACGGAAAAGACCCAGTACTTC. This codes for CASILTEKTQYF. The chain combines TRBV11-2 with TRBJ2-5; no firm D call. Per the germline V gene, CDR1 is SGHAT and CDR2 is FQNNGV. This CDR3 is 12 amino acids long. The V gene lost 7 bases and the J gene lost 6 bases, with 12 bases spanning the gap.

V gene TRBV20-1 combines with J gene TRBJ1-1; perhaps TRBD1 as D (6 bases). Between the trimmed V and J ends, which lost 6 bases and 4 bases, there was a span of 24 bases. The CDR3 loop spans 16 amino acids. The V gene's germline CDR1 is DFQATT and CDR2 SNEGSKA (reference sequence). This chain's CDR3 is CSARPLTGGYSTEAFF. In DNA form, the CDR3 reads TGCAGTGCGCGACCCCTGACAGGAGGCTATAGCACTGAAGCTTTCTTT.

This clonotype turned up a few times. The V gene is TRBV11-2, the J gene TRBJ2-3; D might be TRBD2 (6 bases). The CDR3 is 14 residues long. The ends were cut back, 5 bases at V and 2 bases at J, with 11 bases in the middle. From germline, CDR1 is SGHAT and CDR2 FQNNGV. The CDR3 DNA reads TGTGCCAGCAGCCGCGGACTAAACACAGATACGCAGTATTTT. Its protein product is CASSRGLNTDTQYF.

Worth noting for this clonotype: The missing conserved phenylalanine or tryptophan at the end of this CDR3 makes a read error likely. This sequence joins TRBV20-1 and TRBJ1-1; 7 bases are shared with TRBD1. CDR1 and CDR2 from the germline V gene are DFQATT and SNEGSKA (reference sequence). CDR3 length: 15 residues. V trimming: 6 bases; J trimming: 2 bases; junction bases outside the gene matches: 12. The CDR3 sequence: CSARRGGQLNTEAFL. The CDR3 nucleotides are TGCAGTGCAAGAAGGGGGGGACAGTTAAACACTGAAGCTTTCTTG.

This clonotype was seen at least ten times. The CDR3 region has the DNA TGTGCCAGCAGCGTAGCGGCGGGCTACGAGCAGTACTTC. Translated, it gives CASSVAAGYEQYF. This rearrangement joins TRBV9 to TRBJ2-7; perhaps TRBD2 as D (5 bases). The CDR3 length is 13 residues. Trimming removed 0 bases at V and 3 bases at J, with 7 bases between. Germline-derived CDR1 and CDR2 are SGDLS and YYNGEE.

The V call is TRBV10-2, the J call TRBJ2-3, with TRBD2 matching over 8 bases. The trim removed 1 base at V and 2 bases at J, leaving 5 bases unmatched. The CDR3 runs 16 residues. Germline values: CDR1 WSHSY, CDR2 SAAADI. For the CDR3, the DNA is TGCGCCAGCAGTGAGTTGTCGGGGGGGCACACAGATACGCAGTATTTT. Protein sequence: CASSELSGGHTDTQYF.

This clonotype was counted a few times. This chain uses TRBV7-9 with TRBJ2-7; tentative D call: TRBD1 (6 bases). The CDR3 spans 14 residues. The germline gives CDR1 SEHNR, CDR2 FQNEAQ (reference sequence). V gave up 5 bases and J gave up 0 bases, with 11 bases separating them. The CDR3 is CASSLWTVSYEQYF. In DNA form, the CDR3 reads TGTGCCAGCAGCCTCTGGACAGTCTCCTACGAGCAGTACTTC.

The J gene is TRBJ2-3, the V gene TRBV20-1, with a weak D call TRBD1 (6 bases). Germline values: CDR1 DFQATT, CDR2 SNEGSKA (reference sequence). The CDR3 runs to 15 residues. The germline V and J ends were trimmed by 0 bases and 0 bases, with 10 bases remaining between them. The CDR3 DNA follows: TGCAGTGCTAGAGATTTGGGGGCTAGCACAGATACGCAGTATTTT. Its protein is CSARDLGASTDTQYF.